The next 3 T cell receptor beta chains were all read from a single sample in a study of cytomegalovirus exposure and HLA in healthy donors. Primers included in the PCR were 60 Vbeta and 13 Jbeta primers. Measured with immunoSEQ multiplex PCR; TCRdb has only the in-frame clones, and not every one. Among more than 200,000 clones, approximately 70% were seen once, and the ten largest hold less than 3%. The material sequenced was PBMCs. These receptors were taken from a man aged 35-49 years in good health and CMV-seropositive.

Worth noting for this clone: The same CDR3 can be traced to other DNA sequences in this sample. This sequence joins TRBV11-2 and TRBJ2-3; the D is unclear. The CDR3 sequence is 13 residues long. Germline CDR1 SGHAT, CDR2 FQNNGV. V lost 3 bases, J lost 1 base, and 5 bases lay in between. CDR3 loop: CASSLAGTDTQYF. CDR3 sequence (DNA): TGTGCCAGCAGCTTGGCGGGCACAGATACGCAGTATTTT. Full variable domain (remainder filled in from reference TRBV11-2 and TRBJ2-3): EAGVAQSPRYKIIEKRQSVAFWCNPISGHATLYWYQQILGQGPKLLIQFQNNGVVDDSQLPKDRFSAERLKGVDSTLKIQPAKLEDSAVYLCASSLAGTDTQYFGPGTRLTVL.

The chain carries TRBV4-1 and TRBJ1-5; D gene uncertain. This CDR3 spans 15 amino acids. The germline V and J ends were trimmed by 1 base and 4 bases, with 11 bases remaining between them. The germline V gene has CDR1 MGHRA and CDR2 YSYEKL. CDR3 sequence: CASSQGREGNQPQHF. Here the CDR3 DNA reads TGCGCCAGCAGCCAAGGGCGGGAAGGGAATCAGCCCCAGCATTTT.

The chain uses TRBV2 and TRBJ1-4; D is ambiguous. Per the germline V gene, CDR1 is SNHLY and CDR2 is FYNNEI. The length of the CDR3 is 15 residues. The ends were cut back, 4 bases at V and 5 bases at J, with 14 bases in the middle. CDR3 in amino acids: CASSGLGLMNEKLFF. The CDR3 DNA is TGTGCCAGCAGTGGGCTAGGACTCATGAATGAAAAACTGTTTTTT. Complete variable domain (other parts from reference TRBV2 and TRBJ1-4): EPEVTQTPSHQVTQMGQEVILRCVPISNHLYFYWYRQILGQKVEFLVSFYNNEISEKSEIFDDQFSVERPDGSNFTLKIRSTKLEDSAMYFCASSGLGLMNEKLFFGSGTQLSVL.